This T cell receptor (beta chain) was sequenced in a study of blood T cell repertoires in COVID-19. Study-level background: Sources were T cells, B-cell-depleted T cells, or PBMCs; the material itself was cDNA or gDNA.

The CDR3 runs 13 residues. CDR1 is SGHRS, CDR2 YFSETQ, per germline. V lost 4 bases and J 8 bases, leaving 15 bases between the germline ends. The table came from immunoSEQ multiplex PCR; TCRdb's copy has only in-frame clones and leaves some out. In the table there are about 190,000 clones, roughly 77% of which are singletons. The chain links TRBV5-1 to TRBJ1-2, with D unresolved. Sequences were obtained from peripheral blood. This sequence was found in a woman of 80 years or more with COVID-19, enrolled during active disease. The CDR3, as DNA: TGCGCCAGCAGCCCCACTCGGGAACCCGGCTACACCTTC. Protein product: CASSPTREPGYTF.